The 13 T cell receptor beta chains below all came from one sample that was sequenced in a study of cytomegalovirus exposure and HLA in healthy donors (TCRdb year 2017). Library preparation used the immunoSEQ multiplex PCR assay. For the multiplex PCR, a mixture combining 60 forward primers for TCR Vbeta segments and 13 reverse primers for TCR Jbeta segments was used. Not all clones reach the TCRdb copy of this immuneACCESS table, which keeps in-frame sequences only. Checked studies attribute under half of the gap to unresolved V genes and leave the rest unexplained. For this sample there are 90,000 to 120,000 clones; approximately 84% appear just once. The biggest ten clones account for about 2.3% of the sample. What was sequenced was PBMCs. The receptors stem from a man aged 25 to 40 in good health and CMV-seronegative.

CDR3 amino acids: CASSYEWADNSPLHF. The CDR3 DNA is TGTGCCAGCAGTTATGAATGGGCTGATAATTCACCCCTCCACTTT. The chain uses TRBV6-9 and TRBJ1-6, with unresolved D. The CDR3 is 15 amino acids. CDR1 is MNHGY, CDR2 SVAAGI, per germline. Trimming left V 2 bases short and J 5 bases short, with 10 bases between.

The chain carries TRBV6-1 and TRBJ2-1; TRBD2 aligns across 13 bases. V lost 6 bases, J lost 4 bases, and 3 bases stayed unmatched. The germline gives CDR1 MNHNS, CDR2 SASEGT. CDR3 length: 15 amino acids. The CDR3 region has the DNA TGTGCCAGCAGGGGGACTAGCGGGAAATACAATGAGCAGTTCTTC. Translation: CASRGTSGKYNEQFF.

The V call is TRBV30, the J call TRBJ2-2, with D possibly being TRBD1 (6 bases). Trimming cost V 5 bases and J 7 bases, with 11 bases left between them. This CDR3 has 12 amino acids. Germline V lookup: CDR1 GTSNPN, CDR2 SVGIG (reference sequence). This chain's CDR3 is CAWGQFGGELFF. The CDR3 DNA sequence: TGTGCCTGGGGACAGTTTGGCGGGGAGCTGTTTTTT.

This clone was counted once. The V gene is TRBV29-1, the J gene TRBJ2-7; D call uncertain. This CDR3 spans 12 amino acids. The germline V gene encodes CDR1 SQVTM and CDR2 ANQGSEA. The germline V and J ends were trimmed by 4 bases and 1 base, with 8 bases remaining between them. The CDR3 DNA reads TGCAGCGTTGCTGACGGGTCCTACGAGCAGTACTTC. It encodes CSVADGSYEQYF.

In nucleotides, the CDR3 is TGTGCCAGCAGTGGAGTTCTTAATGAAAAACTGTTTTTT. Amino acids: CASSGVLNEKLFF. J is TRBJ1-4 and V is TRBV14; D is ambiguous. Trimming took off 6 bases at V and 4 bases at J, with 9 bases between the two ends. Germline V gives CDR1 SGHDN, CDR2 FVKESK. The CDR3 covers 13 residues. Complete variable domain (other parts from reference TRBV14 and TRBJ1-4): EAGVTQFPSHSVIEKGQTVTLRCDPISGHDNLYWYRRVMGKEIKFLLHFVKESKQDESGMPNNRFLAERTGGTYSTLKVQPAELEDSGVYFCASSGVLNEKLFFGSGTQLSVL.

The chain carries TRBV18 and TRBJ2-7, with 8 bases identical to TRBD1. The CDR3 covers 15 residues. Germline CDR1 reads KGHSH; CDR2 reads LQKENI. After removal of 2 bases from V and 4 bases from J, the junction contained 7 bases not matched to a gene. This chain's CDR3 is CASSPYMGQEYEQYF. The CDR3 DNA is TGTGCCAGCTCACCATATATGGGACAGGAGTACGAGCAGTACTTC.

CDR3 DNA: TGTGCCAGCAGCCCCGACAGGGCGCCTAATGAAAAACTGTTTTTT. Residues: CASSPDRAPNEKLFF. The V call is TRBV6-5, the J call TRBJ1-4; 7 bases fit TRBD1. This CDR3 has 15 residues. Trimming removed 6 bases from V and 3 bases from J; junction bases left unmatched: 7. Germline values: CDR1 MNHEY, CDR2 SVGAGI.

For this clone: One end of the junction does not line up with germline, which may come from a read error. The V and J genes are TRBV28 and TRBJ2-7, with 7 bases that match TRBD1. The germline CDR1 and CDR2 sequences are MDHEN and SYDVKM. This CDR3 contains 14 residues. CDR3 residues: CVSRPGQTFYEQYF. CDR3 nucleotides: TGTGTCAGCAGGCCGGGACAGACCTTCTACGAGCAGTACTTC.

The chain couples TRBV10-3 to TRBJ2-7; 11 bases fit TRBD1. Germline V gives CDR1 ENHRY, CDR2 SYGVKD. The CDR3 extends over 14 amino acids. The V and J ends lost 5 bases and 6 bases, in that order; junction bases with no gene match: 6. The CDR3 DNA sequence: TGTGCCATCAGTAGGACAGGGGGCGCGACCGAGCAGTACTTC. Protein: CAISRTGGATEQYF.

The rearrangement uses TRBV7-8 and TRBJ2-5, with D possibly TRBD1 on 5 matching bases. Trimming pared 5 bases from V and 4 bases from J, leaving 23 bases between. Germline CDR1 reads SGHVS; CDR2 reads FQNEAQ. The CDR3 has 17 amino acids. CDR3: CASSDAGLGFVIETQYF. CDR3 bases: TGTGCCAGCAGCGACGCAGGGTTGGGGTTCGTAATAGAGACCCAGTACTTC.

CDR3 residues: CASSLVLAGAGEQFF. CDR3 sequence (DNA): TGTGCCAGCAGCTTAGTACTAGCGGGGGCAGGGGAGCAGTTCTTC. This rearrangement joins TRBV11-2 to TRBJ2-1; 11 nucleotides match TRBD2. Germline V gene sequence: CDR1 SGHAT, CDR2 FQNNGV. The CDR3 contains 15 residues. J was trimmed by 10 bases and V by 1 base; bases with no gene match: 6. The full variable domain, rest sourced from reference TRBV11-2 and TRBJ2-1, is EAGVAQSPRYKIIEKRQSVAFWCNPISGHATLYWYQQILGQGPKLLIQFQNNGVVDDSQLPKDRFSAERLKGVDSTLKIQPAKLEDSAVYLCASSLVLAGAGEQFFGPGTRLTVL.

The chain carries TRBV29-1 and TRBJ2-7; 10 positions agree with TRBD1. From germline, CDR1 is SQVTM and CDR2 ANQGSEA. The CDR3 spans 16 residues. V shed 1 base and J 2 bases; nucleotides not matched to a gene: 8. The CDR3 loop reads CSVEVGGTGAPYEQYF. The CDR3 nucleotides are TGCAGCGTTGAAGTTGGGGGGACAGGGGCTCCCTACGAGCAGTACTTC.

The rearrangement joins TRBV18 to TRBJ2-7; 8 bases align to TRBD1. Germline lookup yields CDR1 KGHSH and CDR2 LQKENI. J lost 5 bases, V lost 0 bases, and 6 bases had no gene match. The CDR3 runs to 15 residues. The CDR3 nucleotides read TGTGCCAGCTCACCACCCTTACAGGGGGGTAACGAGCAGTACTTC. Its translation is CASSPPLQGGNEQYF.